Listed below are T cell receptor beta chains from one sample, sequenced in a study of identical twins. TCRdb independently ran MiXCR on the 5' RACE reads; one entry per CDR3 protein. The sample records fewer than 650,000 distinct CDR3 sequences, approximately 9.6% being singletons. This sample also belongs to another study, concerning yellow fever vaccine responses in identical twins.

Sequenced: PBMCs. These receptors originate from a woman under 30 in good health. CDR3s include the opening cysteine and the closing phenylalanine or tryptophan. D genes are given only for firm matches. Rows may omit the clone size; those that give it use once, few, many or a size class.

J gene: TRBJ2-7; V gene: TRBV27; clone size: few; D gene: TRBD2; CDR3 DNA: TGTGCCAGCAGTTCAGCCGGGACTAGCGCGACCCACTCCTACGAGCAGTACTTC; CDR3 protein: CASSSAGTSATHSYEQYF
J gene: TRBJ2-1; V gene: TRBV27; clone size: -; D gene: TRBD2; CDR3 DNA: TGTGCCAGCAGTTTAAGTCTGGAGCGGGAGATAGTCAATGAGCAGTTCTTC; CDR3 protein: CASSLSLEREIVNEQFF
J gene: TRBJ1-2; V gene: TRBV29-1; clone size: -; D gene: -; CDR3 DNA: TGCAGCGCAGAGGACCCGGATAACTATGGCTACACCTTC; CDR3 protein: CSAEDPDNYGYTF
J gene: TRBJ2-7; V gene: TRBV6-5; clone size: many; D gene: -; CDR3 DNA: TGTGCCAGCAGTTACTCGGGCGGAGTCAGCTCCTACGAGCAGTACTTC; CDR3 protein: CASSYSGGVSSYEQYF
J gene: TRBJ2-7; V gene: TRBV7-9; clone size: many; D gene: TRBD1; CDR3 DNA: TGTGCCAGCAGCTTATTAGGGACAGGCGGCTACGAGCAGTACTTC; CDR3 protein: CASSLLGTGGYEQYF
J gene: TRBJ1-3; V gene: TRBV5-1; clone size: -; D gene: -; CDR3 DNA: TGCGCCAGCAGCTTGGGTGAATTCGGAAACACCATATATTTT; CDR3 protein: CASSLGEFGNTIYF
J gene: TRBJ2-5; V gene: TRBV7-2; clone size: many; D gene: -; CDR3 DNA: TGTGCCAGCAGCTTATACCCGGGGGAGACCCAGTACTTC; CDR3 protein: CASSLYPGETQYF
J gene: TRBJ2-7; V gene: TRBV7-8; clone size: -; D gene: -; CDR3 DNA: TGTGCCAGCAGTTCCGGGCCGCCCACCCTCTACGAGCAGTACTTC; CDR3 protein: CASSSGPPTLYEQYF
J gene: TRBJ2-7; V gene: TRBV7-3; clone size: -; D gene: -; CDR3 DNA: TGTGCCAGCAGCTTAAATCTGGGGTTGGAGCAGTACTTC; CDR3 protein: CASSLNLGLEQYF
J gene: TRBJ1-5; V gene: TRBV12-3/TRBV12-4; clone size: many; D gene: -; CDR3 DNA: TGTGCCAGCAGTTTCCGACGGGATCAGCCCCAGCATTTT; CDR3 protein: CASSFRRDQPQHF
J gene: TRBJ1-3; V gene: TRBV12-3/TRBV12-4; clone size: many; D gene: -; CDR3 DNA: TGTGCCAGCAGTTTCAGTTTTGGCAGGGACCCTGGAAACACCATATATTTT; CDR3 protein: CASSFSFGRDPGNTIYF
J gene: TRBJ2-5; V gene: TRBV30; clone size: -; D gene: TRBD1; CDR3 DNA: TGTGCCTGGAGTGTACCGACAGGGTGGGAGACCCAGTACTTC; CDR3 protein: CAWSVPTGWETQYF
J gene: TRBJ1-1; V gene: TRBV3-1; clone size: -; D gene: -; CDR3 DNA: TGTGCCAGCAGCCTTGCCGGACAGCTATCTTTTGGGACCGAAGCTTTCTTT; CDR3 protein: CASSLAGQLSFGTEAFF
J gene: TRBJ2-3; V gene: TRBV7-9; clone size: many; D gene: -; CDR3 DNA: TGTGCCAGCAGCTTAAACCCTCGGAGCGATTCAGATACGCAGTATTTT; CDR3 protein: CASSLNPRSDSDTQYF
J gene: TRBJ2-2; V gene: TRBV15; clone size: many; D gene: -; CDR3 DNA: TGTGCCACCAGCAGAGACGGGGGCCGAAGGACCGGGGAGCTGTTTTTT; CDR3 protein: CATSRDGGRRTGELFF
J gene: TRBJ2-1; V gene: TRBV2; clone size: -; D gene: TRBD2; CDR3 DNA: TGTGCCAGCAGTGACCCCGGGACTAGCTCGAATGAGCAGTTCTTC; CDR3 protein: CASSDPGTSSNEQFF
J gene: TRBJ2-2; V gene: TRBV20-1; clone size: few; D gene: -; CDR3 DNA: TGCAGTGCTAGCCGAGTTGGGGGCAGCGGGGAGCTGTTTTTT; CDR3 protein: CSASRVGGSGELFF
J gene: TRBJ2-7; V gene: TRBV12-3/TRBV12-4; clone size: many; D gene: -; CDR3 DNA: TGTGCCAGCAGTTCCCGGGCGCCAGGCGAGCAGTACTTC; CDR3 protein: CASSSRAPGEQYF
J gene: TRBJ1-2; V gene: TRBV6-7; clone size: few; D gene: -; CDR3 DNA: TGTGCCAGCAGTTACACAGGGTCGTATGGCTACACCTTC; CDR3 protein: CASSYTGSYGYTF
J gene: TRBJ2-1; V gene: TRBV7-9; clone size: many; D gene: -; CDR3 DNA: TGTGCCAGCAGCTTAGGGCTTCAGGAGATCGCCTACAATGAGCAGTTCTTC; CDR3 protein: CASSLGLQEIAYNEQFF
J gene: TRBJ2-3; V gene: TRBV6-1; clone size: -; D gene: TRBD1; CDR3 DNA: TGTGCCAGCAGAGTACAGGGGGCCCACACAGATACGCAGTATTTT; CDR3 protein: CASRVQGAHTDTQYF
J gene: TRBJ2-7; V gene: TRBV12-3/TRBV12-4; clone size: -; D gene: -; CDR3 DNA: TGTGCCCGCAGTTTAGCGCAAGGACCGGGGGCGTTCATTAGCTACGAGCAGTACTTC; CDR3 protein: CARSLAQGPGAFISYEQYF
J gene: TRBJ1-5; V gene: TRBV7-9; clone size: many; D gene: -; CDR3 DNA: TGTGCCAGCAGCTTTGCGGAGTGGGATCAGCCCCAGCATTTT; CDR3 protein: CASSFAEWDQPQHF
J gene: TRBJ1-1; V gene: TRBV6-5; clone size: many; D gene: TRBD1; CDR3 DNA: TGTGCCAGCAGTTACGGAGGGGGCGAGGTAGCTGAAGCTTTCTTT; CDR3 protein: CASSYGGGEVAEAFF
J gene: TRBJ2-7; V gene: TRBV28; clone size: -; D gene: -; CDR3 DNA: TGTGCCAGCATCAGGACCTCTAACGAGCAGTACTTC; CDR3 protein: CASIRTSNEQYF
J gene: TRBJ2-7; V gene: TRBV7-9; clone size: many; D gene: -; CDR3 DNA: TGTGCCAGCAGCTTAGGCCTGAGTCCCAATGAGCAGTACTTC; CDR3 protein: CASSLGLSPNEQYF
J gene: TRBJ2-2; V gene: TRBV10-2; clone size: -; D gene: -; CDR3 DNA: TGCGCCAGCAGTGAGCTTGCCGGAGGACACCCGAACACCGGGGAGCTGTTTTTT; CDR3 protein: CASSELAGGHPNTGELFF
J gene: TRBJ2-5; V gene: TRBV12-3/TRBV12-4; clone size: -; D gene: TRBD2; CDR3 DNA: TGTGCCAGCAGTACAGCGGGAGGGCCTGAGACCCAGTACTTC; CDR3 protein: CASSTAGGPETQYF
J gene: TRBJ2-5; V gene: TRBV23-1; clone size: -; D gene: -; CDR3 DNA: TGCGCCAGCAGTCAAATCAGACAGTCCGCCCCCCAAGAGACCCAGTACTTC; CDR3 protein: CASSQIRQSAPQETQYF
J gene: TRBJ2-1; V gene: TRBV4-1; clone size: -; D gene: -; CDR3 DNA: TGCGCCAGCAGCCAGAGTCCTGTTAATGAGCAGTTCTTC; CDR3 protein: CASSQSPVNEQFF
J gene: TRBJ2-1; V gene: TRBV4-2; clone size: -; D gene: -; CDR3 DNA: TGTGCCAGCAGCCAAGAGAGGGGGGGGGGCTGGAATGAGCAGTTCTTC; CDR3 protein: CASSQERGGGWNEQFF
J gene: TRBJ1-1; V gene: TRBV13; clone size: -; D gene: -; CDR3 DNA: TGTGCCAGCAGCTCCAGAGTTGGAATTGAAGCTTTCTTT; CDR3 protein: CASSSRVGIEAFF
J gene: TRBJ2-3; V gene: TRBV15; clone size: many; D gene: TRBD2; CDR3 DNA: TGTGCCACCAGCCAACTAGCGGGAGGTTATACGCAGTATTTT; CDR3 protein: CATSQLAGGYTQYF
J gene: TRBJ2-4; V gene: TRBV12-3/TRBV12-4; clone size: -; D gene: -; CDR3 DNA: TGTGCCAGCAGGTTCGGACAGCTAGCCAAAAACATTCAGTACTTC; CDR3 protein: CASRFGQLAKNIQYF
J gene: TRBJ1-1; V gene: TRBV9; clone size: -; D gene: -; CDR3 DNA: TGTGCCAGCAGCGTAGAACCCGACAGTGTGAACACTGAAGCTTTCTTT; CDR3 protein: CASSVEPDSVNTEAFF
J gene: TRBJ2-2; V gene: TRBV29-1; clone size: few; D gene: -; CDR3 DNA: TGCAGCGTTGTTGGGGCCTTTAACACCGGGGAGCTGTTTTTT; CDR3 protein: CSVVGAFNTGELFF
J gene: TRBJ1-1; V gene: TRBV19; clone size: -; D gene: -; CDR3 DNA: TGTGCCAGTAAGGAGAACACTGAAGCTTTCTTT; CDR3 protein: CASKENTEAFF
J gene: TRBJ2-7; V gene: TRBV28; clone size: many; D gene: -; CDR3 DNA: TGTGCCAGCAGCGACAGAGTTGGCACCTACGAGCAGTACTTC; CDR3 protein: CASSDRVGTYEQYF
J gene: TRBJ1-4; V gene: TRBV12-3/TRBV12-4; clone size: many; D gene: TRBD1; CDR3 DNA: TGTGCCAGCAGGCAATCAGGGGGCTTTGAAAAACTGTTTTTT; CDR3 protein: CASRQSGGFEKLFF
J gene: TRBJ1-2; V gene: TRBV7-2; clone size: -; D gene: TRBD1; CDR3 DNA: TGTGCCAGCAGCCCGGGACAGGTTGCCTATGGCTACACCTTC; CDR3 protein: CASSPGQVAYGYTF
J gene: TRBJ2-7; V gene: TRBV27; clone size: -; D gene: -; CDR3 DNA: TGTGCCAGCAGTCACGGATTTTGGAAGGACTACGAGCAGTACTTC; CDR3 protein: CASSHGFWKDYEQYF
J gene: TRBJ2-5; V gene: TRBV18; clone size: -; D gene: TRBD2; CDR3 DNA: TGTGCCAGCTCACCACGAAGCGGGAGGGCCGGACAAGAGACCCAGTACTTC; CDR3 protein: CASSPRSGRAGQETQYF
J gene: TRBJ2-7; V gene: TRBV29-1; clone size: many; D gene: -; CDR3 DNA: TGCAGCGTTGAATTTGAAGGGAAAGGAGGCTACGAGCAGTACTTC; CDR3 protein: CSVEFEGKGGYEQYF
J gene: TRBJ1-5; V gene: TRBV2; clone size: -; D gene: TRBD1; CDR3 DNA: TGTGCCAGCAGACCACCGGGACAGGGGAAAGGGGGGCAGCCCCAGCATTTT; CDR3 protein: CASRPPGQGKGGQPQHF
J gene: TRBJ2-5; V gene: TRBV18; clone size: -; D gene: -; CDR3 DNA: TGTGCCAGCTCACCACCTAGGGTAACGCAAGAGACCCAGTACTTC; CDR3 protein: CASSPPRVTQETQYF
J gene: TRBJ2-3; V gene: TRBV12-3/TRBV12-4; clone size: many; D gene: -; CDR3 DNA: TGTGCCAGCGTAGGATACACAGATACGCAGTATTTT; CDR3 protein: CASVGYTDTQYF
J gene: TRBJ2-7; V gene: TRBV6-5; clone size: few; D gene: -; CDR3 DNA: TGTGCCAGCAGTTACACCCCTCCTGGGTTGGGACGCTACGAGCAGTACTTC; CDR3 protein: CASSYTPPGLGRYEQYF
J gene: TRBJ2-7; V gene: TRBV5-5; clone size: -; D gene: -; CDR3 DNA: TGTGCCAGCAGCCCCCACAGGGATCAGGATCCCGAGCAGTACTTC; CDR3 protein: CASSPHRDQDPEQYF
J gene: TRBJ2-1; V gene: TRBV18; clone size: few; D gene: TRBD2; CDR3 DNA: TGTGCCAGCTCATCACCTCGGGTAGCGGGAGTAGATGAGCAGTTCTTC; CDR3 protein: CASSSPRVAGVDEQFF
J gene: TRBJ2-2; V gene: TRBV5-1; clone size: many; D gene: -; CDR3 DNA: TGCGCCAGCAGCTTGGATCCCGTGAGCGGGGAGCTGTTTTTT; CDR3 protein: CASSLDPVSGELFF
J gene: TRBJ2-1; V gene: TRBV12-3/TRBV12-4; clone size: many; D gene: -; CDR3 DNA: TGTGCCAGCAGGACCGGGCTGGCCTACCAGTTCTTC; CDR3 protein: CASRTGLAYQFF